The 21 T cell receptor beta chains listed next were all sequenced from one sample in a study of vaccination and CD4 T cells after COVID-19. Treatment reported: roughly 10-day PBMC culture with coronavirus spike peptide pools or control peptides (ViraFEST assay). The antigens for these receptors are not known. The Oncomine TCR Beta short-read assay was applied to DNA of cultured CD4+ T cells. TCRdb redid the calling of the PCR reads with MiXCR, one entry per CDR3 protein. This table holds more than 9,000 distinct CDR3 sequences, 45% found once. This specimen consisted of cultured CD4+ T cells from blood, obtained after SARS-CoV-2 vaccination. The receptors shown here come from a human donor with COVID-19.

The rearrangement uses TRBV4-3 and TRBJ2-2; no firm D call. V dropped 3 bases and J dropped 6 bases, with 14 bases sitting between them. The CDR3 consists of 15 residues. Germline lookup yields CDR1 LGHNA and CDR2 YSLEER. The CDR3 region is CASSQAPVLAGELFF. The CDR3 DNA reads as TGCGCCAGCAGCCAGGCCCCCGTATTGGCCGGGGAGCTGTTTTTT.

V usage is TRBV5-6 and J usage is TRBJ1-2; D gene unclear. Germline V gives CDR1 SGHDT, CDR2 YYEEEE. The CDR3 spans 13 residues. The V end was cut by 0 bases, the J end by 8 bases, with 11 bases between. The CDR3 DNA reads as TGTGCCAGCAGCTTGGGTGGGGAAGGGGGCTACACCTTC. As protein: CASSLGGEGGYTF.

The chain has TRBV5-1 and TRBJ1-1; D is possibly TRBD1 (5 bases). There are 13 residues in the CDR3. The germline V gene encodes CDR1 SGHRS and CDR2 YFSETQ. Trimming removed 0 bases from V and 5 bases from J, with 8 bases in between. The CDR3 spells CASSLEGATEAFF. The CDR3 DNA is TGCGCCAGCAGCTTGGAAGGGGCTACTGAAGCTTTCTTT.

J is TRBJ2-2 and V is TRBV12-3 or TRBV12-4, with 13 bases identical to TRBD2. The CDR3 sequence is 15 residues long. After removal of 6 bases from V and 4 bases from J, the junction contained 2 bases not matched to a gene. This CDR3 reads CASRTSGGSTGELFF. The CDR3 DNA reads TGTGCCAGCAGGACTAGCGGGGGGAGCACCGGGGAGCTGTTTTTT.

The CDR3 spells CASTKGGGIMNTEAFF. The CDR3 region has the DNA TGTGCCAGCACTAAGGGAGGGGGGATCATGAACACTGAAGCTTTCTTT. The rearrangement joins TRBV21-1 to TRBJ1-1. TRBV21-1 counts as a pseudogene. There are 16 residues in the CDR3.

This sequence joins TRBV5-1 and TRBJ2-7; 8 bases align to TRBD2. Trimming at V came to 2 bases and at J to 4 bases, leaving 5 bases not matched to a gene. The CDR3 length is 14 residues. Germline V gene lookup returns CDR1 SGHRS and CDR2 YFSETQ. CDR3 sequence reads: CASSFTTSGYEQYF. The CDR3 nucleotides are TGCGCCAGCAGCTTTACAACTAGCGGTTACGAGCAGTACTTC.

V gene TRBV5-8 combines with J gene TRBJ1-5, with D uncertain. CDR1 and CDR2 (germline): SGHTS, YDEGEE. There are 15 residues in the CDR3. V dropped 1 base and J dropped 0 bases, with 8 bases sitting between them. The CDR3: CASSLIPNSNQPQHF. The CDR3 bases are TGTGCCAGCAGCTTGATCCCAAATAGCAATCAGCCCCAGCATTTT.

The chain uses TRBV6-4 and TRBJ2-3; TRBD1 agrees at 7 bases. The V segment lost 2 bases and the J segment 0 bases; nucleotides outside the gene matches: 2. CDR3 length: 15 amino acids. Germline assignment: CDR1 MRHNA and CDR2 SNTAGT. DNA of the CDR3: TGTGCCAGCAGTGACACGGGACAGAGCACAGATACGCAGTATTTT. It is translated as CASSDTGQSTDTQYF.

This clonotype was found a few times. The V call is TRBV14, the J call TRBJ1-6; D remains unclear. CDR1 and CDR2 from the germline V gene are SGHDN and FVKESK. Trimming shortened V by 6 bases and J by 5 bases, and 11 bases separated the two germline ends. The length of the CDR3 is 14 residues. The CDR3 DNA sequence: TGTGCCAGCAGTCGGTCCCCCGATAATTCACCCCTCCACTTT. This translates into CASSRSPDNSPLHF.

The CDR3 DNA sequence: TGTGCCACCAGAAATCGGTTACTTGAAGCTTTCTTT. Its protein product is CATRNRLLEAFF. J is TRBJ1-1 and V is TRBV15; D is undetermined. The CDR3 consists of 12 residues. V lost 6 bases and J 7 bases, leaving 12 bases between the germline ends. Germline lookup yields CDR1 LNHNV and CDR2 YYDKDF (reference sequence). Full variable domain (outside the CDR3, taken from reference TRBV15 and TRBJ1-1): DAMVIQNPRYQVTQFGKPVTLSCSQTLNHNVMYWYQQKSSQAPKLLFHYYDKDFNNEADTPDNFQSRRPNTSFCFLDIRSPGLGDTAMYLCATRNRLLEAFFGQGTRLTVV.

J is TRBJ2-1 and V is TRBV20-1; weak D call: TRBD2 (6 bases). This CDR3 has 13 amino acids. CDR1 is DFQATT, CDR2 SNEGSKA, per germline (reference sequence). The ends were cut back, 4 bases at V and 6 bases at J, with 13 bases in the middle. CDR3 residues: CSAISGGGNEQFF. For the CDR3, the DNA is TGCAGTGCTATTTCCGGGGGAGGCAATGAGCAGTTCTTC.

The chain combines TRBV2 with TRBJ1-2; TRBD1 is a possible D gene (5 bases). Trimming pared 3 bases from V and 8 bases from J, leaving 16 bases between. The CDR3 covers 14 residues. Looked up from germline, CDR1 is SNHLY and CDR2 is FYNNEI. CDR3 in amino acids: CASSEYPGRGGYTF. Written as DNA, the CDR3 is TGTGCCAGCAGTGAGTATCCGGGACGCGGAGGCTACACCTTC.

The chain links TRBV20-1 to TRBJ2-7; D ambiguous. This CDR3 is 13 amino acids long. Germline CDR1 DFQATT, CDR2 SNEGSKA (reference sequence). The CDR3 region has the DNA TGCAGGCCACAAGCAGATGGGGACTACGAGCAGTACTTC. This encodes CRPQADGDYEQYF.

The rearrangement joins TRBV15 to TRBJ1-5; D unclear. V lost 0 bases to trimming and J lost 13 bases, with 16 bases between them. The CDR3 spans 14 residues. The germline V gene encodes CDR1 LNHNV and CDR2 YYDKDF (reference sequence). CDR3 coding DNA: TGTGCCACCAGCAGAGATCTAGATAGCGTAGTACAGCATTTT. This codes for CATSRDLDSVVQHF.

V is TRBV30 and J is TRBJ1-2; D gene uncertain. This CDR3 contains 15 residues. Trimming took 0 bases from V and 4 from J, leaving 15 bases between them. Germline V CDR1 and CDR2: GTSNPN, SVGIG (reference sequence). CDR3: CAWSVHGRSGYGYTF. The CDR3 nucleotides are TGTGCCTGGAGTGTACACGGTAGATCTGGCTATGGCTACACCTTC.

The rearrangement links TRBV12-3 or TRBV12-4 to TRBJ2-7; D call uncertain. With 2 bases removed from V and 6 bases from J, the gap between germline ends came to 5 bases. This CDR3 region has 11 residues. CDR3: CASSLKSEQYF. The CDR3 nucleotides read TGTGCCAGCAGTTTAAAGAGCGAGCAGTACTTC.

This clonotype was detected a few times. The chain recombines TRBV6-1 with TRBJ1-1; D remains ambiguous. This CDR3 has 14 residues. Per the germline V gene, CDR1 is MNHNS and CDR2 is SASEGT. The V end was cut by 5 bases, the J end by 4 bases, with 14 bases between. The CDR3 is CASSRSQYTTEAFF. CDR3 coding DNA: TGTGCCAGCAGTAGGAGTCAGTACACCACTGAAGCTTTCTTT.

The genes are TRBV10-3 and TRBJ2-4, with D perhaps matching TRBD2 (5 bases). V dropped 0 bases and J dropped 0 bases, with 21 bases sitting between them. Looked up from germline, CDR1 is ENHRY and CDR2 is SYGVKD. CDR3 length: 20 residues. CDR3 DNA: TGTGCCATCAGTGAGTCGTCCGGGCGGGCGGACTCGATAGCCAAAAACATTCAGTACTTC. This gives the protein CAISESSGRADSIAKNIQYF.

This sequence joins TRBV6-2 or TRBV6-3 and TRBJ1-6, with D possibly being TRBD1 (5 bases). The CDR3 contains 17 residues. From germline, CDR1 is MNHEY and CDR2 SVGEGT. Between the trimmed V and J ends, which lost 6 bases and 0 bases, there was a span of 15 bases. The CDR3 sequence: CASSLARGLSYNSPLHF. Written as DNA, the CDR3 is TGTGCCAGCAGCCTCGCCCGGGGCCTCTCCTATAATTCACCCCTCCACTTT.

V usage is TRBV18 and J usage is TRBJ1-5; 7 bases map to TRBD1. Germline V CDR1 and CDR2: KGHSH, LQKENI. The trim removed 3 bases at V and 10 bases at J, leaving 9 bases unmatched. This CDR3 is built from 14 residues. The DNA of the CDR3 is TGTGCCAGCTCACCGGGACAGCACGGGGGTCCCCAGCATTTT. As protein: CASSPGQHGGPQHF.

The gene calls are TRBV6-1 and TRBJ1-6; 9 nucleotides align to TRBD1. Trimming cost V 11 bases and J 8 bases; bases outside gene matches: 13. The CDR3 length is 15 residues. Germline V gene sequence: CDR1 MNHNS, CDR2 SASEGT. Here the CDR3 reads CASGMGQGSHSPLHF. The DNA for the CDR3 is TGTGCCTCCGGAATGGGACAGGGTTCCCATTCACCCCTCCACTTT.